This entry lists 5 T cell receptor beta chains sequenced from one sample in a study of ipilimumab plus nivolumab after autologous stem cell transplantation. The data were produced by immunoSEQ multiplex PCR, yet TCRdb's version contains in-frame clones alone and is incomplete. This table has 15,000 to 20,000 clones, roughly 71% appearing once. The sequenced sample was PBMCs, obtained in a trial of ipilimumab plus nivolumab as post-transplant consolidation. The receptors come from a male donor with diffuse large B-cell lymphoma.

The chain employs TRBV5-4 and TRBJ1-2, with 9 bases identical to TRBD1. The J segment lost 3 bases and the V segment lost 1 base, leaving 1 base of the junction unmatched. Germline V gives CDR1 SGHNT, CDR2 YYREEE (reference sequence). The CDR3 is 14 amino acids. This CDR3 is CASSLRQGDYGYTF. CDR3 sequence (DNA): TGTGCCAGCAGCTTGAGACAGGGGGACTATGGCTACACCTTC.

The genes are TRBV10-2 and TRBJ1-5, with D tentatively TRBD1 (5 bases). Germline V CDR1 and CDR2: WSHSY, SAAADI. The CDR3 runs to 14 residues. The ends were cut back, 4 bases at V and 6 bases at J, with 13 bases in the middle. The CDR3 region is CASSALGRGQPQHF. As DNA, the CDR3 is TGCGCCAGCAGTGCGTTAGGGAGGGGTCAGCCCCAGCATTTT.

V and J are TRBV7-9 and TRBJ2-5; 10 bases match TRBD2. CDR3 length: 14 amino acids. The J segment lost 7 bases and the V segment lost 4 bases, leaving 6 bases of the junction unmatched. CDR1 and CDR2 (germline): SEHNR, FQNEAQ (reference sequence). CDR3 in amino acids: CASSSQREGTTQYF. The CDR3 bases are TGTGCCAGCAGCTCCCAGCGGGAGGGCACGACCCAGTACTTC.

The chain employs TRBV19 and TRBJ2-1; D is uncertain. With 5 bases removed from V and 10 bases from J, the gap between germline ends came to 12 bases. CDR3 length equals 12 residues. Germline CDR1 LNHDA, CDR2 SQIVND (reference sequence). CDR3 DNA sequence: TGTGCCAGTAGTCGAAAAGGATACGAGCAGTTCTTC. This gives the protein CASSRKGYEQFF.

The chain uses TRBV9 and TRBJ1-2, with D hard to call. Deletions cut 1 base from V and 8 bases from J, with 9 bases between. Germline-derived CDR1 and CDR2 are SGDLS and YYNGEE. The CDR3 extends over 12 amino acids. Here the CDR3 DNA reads TGTGCCAGCAGCGTAAGTGGCGGCGGCTACACCTTC. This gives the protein CASSVSGGGYTF.